Following are 8 T cell receptor beta chains from one sample sequenced in a study of T cells expressing NK-cell markers. TCRdb re-called the 5' RACE reads; every CDR3 protein appears as one record, without DNA. In all, the sample yields roughly 150,000 distinct CDR3 sequences. Sequenced: blood T cells: a sorted CD56 or NKG2C T cell subset, CD4+ or CD8+ T cells, or bulk PBMC T cells (not recorded which). The source is a man aged 18-69 years in good health.

The chain employs TRBV9 and TRBJ1-2; there is no DNA to check the TCRdb D call of TRBD1. CDR3 length: 14 amino acids. CDR1 is SGDLS, CDR2 YYNGEE, per germline. The CDR3 sequence is CASSGSGGLSGYTF.

This chain uses TRBV19 with TRBJ2-2. The CDR3 runs 18 residues. The V gene's germline CDR1 is LNHDA and CDR2 SQIVND (reference sequence). The CDR3: CASSIEGSSPFLPGELFF.

The chain has TRBV6-5 and TRBJ1-3; the D gene TCRdb calls, TRBD1, cannot be checked with no DNA. The CDR3 consists of 18 residues. CDR1 is MNHEY, CDR2 SVGAGI, per germline. The CDR3 is CASSYAVSREVSGNTIYF.

The V gene is TRBV19, the J gene TRBJ2-1; the D call of TRBD1 rests on TCRdb alone, since no DNA is present to check it. CDR3 size: 16 residues. Per germline, CDR1 LNHDA and CDR2 SQIVND (reference sequence). CDR3 protein: CASSIVGGGLYNEQFF. Full variable domain (rest looked up from reference TRBV19 and TRBJ2-1): DGGITQSPKYLFRKEGQNVTLSCEQNLNHDAMYWYRQDPGQGLRLIYYSQIVNDFQKGDIAEGYSVSREKKESFPLTVTSAQKNPTAFYLCASSIVGGGLYNEQFFGPGTRLTVL.

V gene TRBV6-5 combines with J gene TRBJ2-1; TCRdb's D call of TRBD1 is untestable without DNA. CDR1 is MNHEY and CDR2 is SVGAGI in the germline V gene. The CDR3 covers 16 residues. The CDR3 is CASSYGRDRGFNEQFF.

This chain links TRBV19 with TRBJ2-1; TCRdb calls TRBD1, which cannot be checked without DNA. The CDR3 extends over 14 amino acids. The germline gives CDR1 LNHDA, CDR2 SQIVND (reference sequence). This CDR3 is CASRGQSSYNEQFF.

The chain carries TRBV5-6 and TRBJ2-7; TCRdb calls TRBD1, which cannot be checked without DNA. In germline, CDR1 is SGHDT, CDR2 YYEEEE. The CDR3 length is 14 residues. The CDR3 loop is CASSGGTPSGEQYF.

The rearrangement links TRBV27 to TRBJ1-2; as DNA is missing, the TRBD1 call by TCRdb cannot be tested. From germline, CDR1 is MNHEY and CDR2 SMNVEV (reference sequence). The CDR3 has 15 residues. CDR3 sequence: CASRPTGSTNYGYTF.